This T cell receptor (beta chain) was obtained from a study of shared clonotypes between healthy human individuals. The study, taken as a whole, reports: Sequencing depth was expected to influence donor clonotype sharing.

The CDR3 is made up of 15 amino acids. The germline CDR1 and CDR2 sequences are LGHNT and FRNRAP. Trimming shortened V by 2 bases and J by 3 bases, and 13 bases separated the two germline ends. Notes on this clone: Its antigen is not known.

Clones were read by immunoSEQ multiplex PCR, and TCRdb kept only the in-frame ones, dropping some. The table shows approximately 940,000 clones, with roughly 72% occurring only once. The TCR originated in a young man in good health. The sequenced sample consisted of memory CD4+ T cells sorted from blood. As to subset: CD45RA-negative fraction. This rearrangement joins TRBV12-5 to TRBJ2-5; D may be TRBD1 (5 bases). The chain's CDR3 is CASGLPPPREETQYF. The CDR3 DNA reads TGTGCTAGTGGTTTGCCACCGCCCAGGGAAGAGACCCAGTACTTC. Filled out from reference TRBV12-5 and TRBJ2-5, the complete variable domain reads DARVTQTPRHKVTEMGQEVTMRCQPILGHNTVFWYRQTMMQGLELLAYFRNRAPLDDSGMPKDRFSAEMPDATLATLKIQPSEPRDSAVYFCASGLPPPREETQYFGPGTRLLVL.